The rows below give T cell receptor beta chains drawn from one sample of a study of kidney transplant recipient with SARS-CoV-2 infection. Each CDR3 protein is one row after TCRdb ran MiXCR on the reads. The repertoire has 250,000 or so distinct CDR3 sequences, 29% of them found once; the top ten carry around 7.8%. The sequencing here drew on a blood sample, taken at baseline and around day 120 from a kidney transplant recipient. These receptors came from a male patient aged 30 to 40 who had COVID-19 and was a kidney transplant recipient. Part of the T cell pool may stem from the graft donor. Each CDR3 is given with its conserved first and last residue. D genes are given only for firm matches. Where a row states a size, it is once, few, many or the class of an expanded clone; other rows omit it.

J gene,clone size,D gene,CDR3 length,V gene,CDR3 protein,CDR3 DNA
TRBJ1-4,many,NA,17,TRBV28,CASSPRGLRRSNEKLFF,TGTGCCAGCAGTCCTAGGGGATTAAGACGGTCTAATGAAAAACTGTTTTTT
TRBJ1-1,many,TRBD1,14,TRBV10-1,CASSEDSQGPEAFF,TGCGCCAGCAGTGAAGATTCACAGGGGCCTGAAGCTTTCTTT
TRBJ2-5,NA,TRBD2,16,TRBV10-2,CASSEYRTSSLGTQYF,TGCGCCAGCAGTGAGTATAGGACTAGCAGCTTGGGGACCCAGTACTTC
TRBJ1-2,many,NA,17,TRBV6-5,CASSPRTSMRKTYGYTF,TGTGCCAGCAGTCCACGGACCTCTATGCGAAAGACCTATGGCTACACCTTC
TRBJ2-7,many,NA,16,TRBV4-1,CASSQDFPGVTYEQYF,TGCGCCAGCAGCCAAGATTTTCCGGGGGTAACCTACGAGCAGTACTTC
TRBJ1-2,NA,NA,17,TRBV6-2/TRBV6-3,CASSYNRCIGKTYGYTF,TGTGCCAGCAGTTACAATCGCTGCATCGGAAAGACCTATGGCTACACCTTC
TRBJ2-7,many,NA,15,TRBV27,CASSLSGPGSYEQYF,TGTGCCAGCAGTCTCTCCGGGCCAGGCTCCTACGAGCAGTACTTC
TRBJ2-7,many,TRBD1,14,TRBV11-2,CASALGQALYEQYF,TGTGCCAGCGCTCTAGGACAGGCGCTTTACGAGCAGTACTTC
TRBJ2-7,many,NA,14,TRBV12-3/TRBV12-4,CASSIRVGLREQYF,TGTGCCAGCAGTATCCGGGTGGGGCTGAGGGAGCAGTACTTC
TRBJ2-2,many,NA,14,TRBV5-1,CASSPGGTTGELFF,TGCGCCAGCAGCCCCGGGGGTACCACCGGGGAGCTGTTTTTT
TRBJ1-3,many,NA,14,TRBV7-8,CASTLIRGGNTIYF,TGTGCCAGCACCTTGATTAGGGGGGGAAACACCATATATTTT
TRBJ2-7,many,NA,14,TRBV21-1,CASSKVRGRAEQYF,TGTGCCAGCAGCAAAGTTAGGGGGCGTGCCGAGCAGTACTTC
TRBJ1-5,NA,NA,17,TRBV5-8,CASSLNGSSYSNQPQHF,TGTGCCAGCAGCTTAAATGGCAGCTCCTATAGCAATCAGCCCCAGCATTTT
TRBJ2-2,many,NA,18,TRBV27,CASSLTGSIPLSTGELFF,TGTGCCAGCAGTTTGACAGGATCCATTCCTCTAAGCACCGGGGAGCTGTTTTTT
TRBJ1-2,few,NA,16,TRBV5-4,CASLTVVPGKTYGYTF,TGTGCCAGCTTAACCGTCGTACCAGGAAAGACCTATGGCTACACCTTC
TRBJ1-2,many,NA,12,TRBV19,CASVGQLYGYTF,TGTGCCAGTGTCGGACAGCTCTATGGCTACACCTTC
TRBJ1-2,few,TRBD1,11,TRBV10-3,CAIGTGGAWTF,TGTGCCATCGGGACAGGGGGCGCTTGGACCTTC
TRBJ1-5,many,TRBD1,15,TRBV6-1,CASSEDRGLYQPQHF,TGTGCCAGCAGTGAAGACAGGGGGCTTTATCAGCCCCAGCATTTT
TRBJ2-5,many,NA,15,TRBV2,CASTFVVGPEETQYF,TGTGCCAGCACCTTCGTTGTAGGGCCCGAAGAGACCCAGTACTTC
TRBJ2-2,many,NA,14,TRBV20-1,CSARDMKVGGELFF,TGCAGTGCTAGAGATATGAAGGTCGGTGGGGAGCTGTTTTTT
TRBJ1-2,NA,NA,17,TRBV12-5,CASGGWILQGKTYGYTF,TGTGCTAGTGGTGGGTGGATTTTGCAGGGAAAGACCTATGGCTACACCTTC
TRBJ1-1,many,TRBD1,15,TRBV6-2/TRBV6-3,CASSYQGAPYRGAFF,TGTGCCAGCAGTTACCAGGGGGCACCTTACCGGGGAGCTTTCTTT
TRBJ1-2,NA,NA,17,TRBV6-5,CASSDESSMRKTYGYTF,TGTGCCAGCAGTGACGAATCCTCTATGCGAAAGACCTATGGCTACACCTTC
TRBJ2-5,many,TRBD1,15,TRBV12-3/TRBV12-4,CASSLHRGPQETQYF,TGTGCCAGCAGTTTACACAGGGGTCCCCAAGAGACCCAGTACTTC
TRBJ2-7,few,NA,11,TRBV6-5,CASIRTSRQYF,TGTGCCAGCATCCGGACCTCCCGGCAGTACTTC
TRBJ2-3,NA,NA,18,TRBV6-7,CASSYPVHGPRQRDTQYF,TGTGCCAGCAGTTACCCTGTACACGGGCCCCGACAACGGGATACGCAGTATTTT
TRBJ2-1,NA,NA,15,TRBV24-1,CATSDLGLGQGEQFF,TGTGCCACCAGTGATTTAGGGTTGGGGCAAGGTGAGCAGTTCTTC
TRBJ1-2,many,NA,16,TRBV5-4,CASMISVPGKTYGYTF,TGTGCCAGCATGATAAGCGTACCAGGAAAGACCTATGGCTACACCTTC
TRBJ2-5,many,TRBD1,14,TRBV4-2,CASSQDVDRETQYF,TGTGCCAGCAGCCAAGATGTGGACAGGGAGACCCAGTACTTC
TRBJ2-1,NA,TRBD2,16,TRBV28,CASRELAGGYYNEQFF,TGTGCCAGCAGGGAACTAGCGGGAGGTTACTACAATGAGCAGTTCTTC